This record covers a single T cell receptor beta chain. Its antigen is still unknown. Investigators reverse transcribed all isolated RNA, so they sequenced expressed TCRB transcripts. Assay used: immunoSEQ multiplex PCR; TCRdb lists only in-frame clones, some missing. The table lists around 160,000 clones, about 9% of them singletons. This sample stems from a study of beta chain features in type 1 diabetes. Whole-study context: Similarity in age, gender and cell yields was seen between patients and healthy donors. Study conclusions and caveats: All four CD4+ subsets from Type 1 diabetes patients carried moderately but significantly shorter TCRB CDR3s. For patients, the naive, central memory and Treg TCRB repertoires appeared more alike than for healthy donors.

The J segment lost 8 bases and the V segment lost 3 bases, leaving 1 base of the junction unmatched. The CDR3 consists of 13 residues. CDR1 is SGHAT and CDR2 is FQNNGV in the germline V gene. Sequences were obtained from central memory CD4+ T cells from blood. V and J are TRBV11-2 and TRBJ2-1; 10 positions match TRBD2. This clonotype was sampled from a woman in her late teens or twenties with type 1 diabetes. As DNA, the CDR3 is TGTGCCAGCAGCTTCACTAGCGGGGATGAGCAGTTCTTC. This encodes CASSFTSGDEQFF.